Listed here are 17 T cell receptor beta chains from one sample, sequenced in a study of regulatory T cells in long-lasting Graves disease. Time point defined: persistent/refractory GD, antithyroid drugs over 5 years with positive TRAb. PBMC-derived RNA was used for the TCR library. CDR3 regions were amplified by Arm-PCR using iRepertoire HTBI primers to build TCR beta libraries. TCRdb called the multiplex PCR reads again in MiXCR, with one record for every CDR3 protein. The table has hundreds of thousands of distinct CDR3 sequences, less than 25% seen once; the top ten hold around 21%. The source was peripheral blood mononuclear cells (PBMCs), collected when the disease was refractory, from a patient treated with antithyroid drugs. These receptors all stem from a female donor with Graves disease.

V is TRBV4-1 and J is TRBJ1-2; TRBD1 is a possible D gene (6 bases). V was pared by 1 base and J by 8 bases, with 17 bases between. The CDR3 runs 15 residues. Per the germline V gene, CDR1 is MGHRA and CDR2 is YSYEKL. CDR3 DNA sequence: TGCGCCAGCAGCCAAGTACGTGGGGGCCCGGGAGGCTACACCTTC. It codes for CASSQVRGGPGGYTF.

There are a few counts of this clonotype. V is TRBV29-1 and J is TRBJ2-5; D is tentatively TRBD1 or TRBD2 (7 bases each). Germline-derived CDR1 and CDR2 are SQVTM and ANQGSEA. Trimming pared 5 bases from V and 5 bases from J, leaving 21 bases between. This CDR3 region has 15 residues. The CDR3, as DNA: TGCAGCGTTTTCATTAGCAGGGGGGGTTGGGAGACCCAGTACTTC. It translates to CSVFISRGGWETQYF.

In its sample, this clonotype was seen a few times. In nucleotides, the CDR3 is TGTGCCAGCAGTTCGATCAGGCTCCCGAACACCGGGGAGCTGTTTTTT. Encoded protein: CASSSIRLPNTGELFF. The chain uses TRBV28 and TRBJ2-2; D is unclear. V dropped 4 bases and J dropped 0 bases, with 12 bases sitting between them. Germline assignment: CDR1 MDHEN and CDR2 SYDVKM. CDR3 size: 16 residues.

This clonotype was counted between two and nine times. V usage is TRBV20-1 and J usage is TRBJ2-7; the D is unclear. CDR3 size: 11 residues. Trimming took 6 bases from V and 0 from J, leaving 6 bases between them. Germline CDR1 DFQATT, CDR2 SNEGSKA (reference sequence). CDR3 in amino acids: CSAHDSYEQYF. The CDR3 coding sequence is TGCAGTGCACATGACTCCTACGAGCAGTACTTC.

This clonotype was recorded many times. The J gene is TRBJ2-2, the V gene TRBV11-2, with TRBD1 matching over 7 bases. V dropped 5 bases and J dropped 1; count of bases not matched to a gene: 4. Germline V gene data show CDR1 as SGHAT and CDR2 as FQNNGV. The CDR3 totals 15 residues. CDR3 sequence (DNA): TGTGCCAGCAGCACCTACAGGGGGAACACCGGGGAGCTGTTTTTT. It translates to CASSTYRGNTGELFF.

For this clonotype: The CDR3 ends on some other residue instead of the conserved phenylalanine or tryptophan, so this is likely a read error. The chain recombines TRBV7-2 with TRBJ1-1; a possible D gene is TRBD1 (5 bases). The CDR3 sequence is 16 residues long. Germline V lookup: CDR1 SGHTA, CDR2 FQGNSA. V shed 5 bases and J shed 4 bases, with 20 bases lying between them. Written as DNA, the CDR3 is TGTGCCAGCAGCCTAGGGATTGGGGGATCCCTCACTGAAGCTTTCTCT. Translating it yields CASSLGIGGSLTEAFS.

This clonotype has just a few counts. This chain links TRBV28 with TRBJ2-7; 8 nucleotides align to TRBD1. Germline V gene sequence: CDR1 MDHEN, CDR2 SYDVKM. The trim removed 7 bases at V and 3 bases at J, leaving 8 bases unmatched. This CDR3 comprises 14 residues. CDR3 sequence reads: CASTLGQANYEQYF. The CDR3 DNA reads TGTGCCAGCACCCTGGGACAGGCGAACTACGAGCAGTACTTC.

This clonotype turned up a few times. This may come from a read error, since a much larger clone is one base off. The chain links TRBV20-1 to TRBJ2-5; 8 bases line up with TRBD1. Per the germline V gene, CDR1 is DFQATT and CDR2 is SNEGSKA (reference sequence). J gave up 5 bases and V 3 bases, and 14 bases lay outside the gene matches. The CDR3 runs 16 residues. CDR3 sequence (DNA): TGCAGTGCTAGTGACCCGCAGGGACAGGCGATCGAGACCCAGTACTTC. Encoded protein: CSASDPQGQAIETQYF.

The chain links TRBV5-6 to TRBJ2-5, with 12 bases that match TRBD2. The germline CDR1 and CDR2 sequences are SGHDT and YYEEEE. Trimming at V came to 0 bases and at J to 2 bases, leaving 8 bases not matched to a gene. CDR3 size: 18 residues. CDR3 coding DNA: TGTGCCAGCAGCTTGGTGGTACTAGCGGGAGGTCCGCAAGAGACCCAGTACTTC. Translation: CASSLVVLAGGPQETQYF.

This clonotype was detected only once. The CDR3 DNA is TGTGCCATCAGTGAGTTGGATACTCCCACCTTC. Its translation is CAISELDTPTF. The V call is TRBV10-3, the J call TRBJ1-2, with no clear D. The length of the CDR3 is 11 residues. V lost 1 base to trimming and J lost 13 bases, with 10 bases between them. Germline loops: CDR1 ENHRY, CDR2 SYGVKD.

The table lists this clonotype with a few counts. The chain is built from TRBV7-3 and TRBJ1-3; 7 nucleotides match TRBD1. Unmatched junction bases numbered 14, after V lost 9 bases and J lost 0 bases. The CDR3 is 17 amino acids. Germline V gene lookup returns CDR1 SGHTA and CDR2 FQGTGA. The CDR3 nucleotides are TGTGCCAGTAGGGCGGACAGGTCTCGATGCTCTGGAAACACCATATATTTT. This sequence encodes CASRADRSRCSGNTIYF.

There are a few counts of this clonotype. The chain combines TRBV5-6 with TRBJ1-2; D is ambiguous. The germline gives CDR1 SGHDT, CDR2 YYEEEE. Between the trimmed V and J ends, which lost 3 bases and 5 bases, there was a span of 11 bases. The CDR3 covers 13 residues. The CDR3 is CASSSDLIYGYTF. CDR3 bases: TGTGCCAGCAGCTCCGATCTTATATATGGCTACACCTTC.

This clonotype was detected a few times. The rearrangement links TRBV30 to TRBJ1-3; D uncertain. Germline assignment: CDR1 GTSNPN and CDR2 SVGIG (reference sequence). This CDR3 comprises 14 residues. V lost 4 bases to trimming and J lost 1 base, with 11 bases between them. The CDR3 spells CAWITWGSGNTIYF. The CDR3 region has the DNA TGTGCCTGGATAACGTGGGGTTCTGGAAACACCATATATTTT.

The rearrangement uses TRBV20-1 and TRBJ1-5, with a weak D call TRBD1 (6 bases). Per the germline V gene, CDR1 is DFQATT and CDR2 is SNEGSKA (reference sequence). Trimming pared 0 bases from V and 3 bases from J, leaving 12 bases between. The CDR3 sequence is 15 residues long. This chain's CDR3 is CSARDRTAHNQPQHF. DNA of the CDR3: TGCAGTGCTAGAGATAGGACAGCGCACAATCAGCCCCAGCATTTT.

This clonotype appeared many times. This chain joins TRBV7-9 and TRBJ1-5; TRBD1 matches at 9 bases. V shed 6 bases and J 7 bases; nucleotides not matched to a gene: 7. The CDR3 is made up of 14 amino acids. CDR1 is SEHNR, CDR2 FQNEAQ, per germline (reference sequence). The CDR3 DNA reads TGTGCCAGCAGTTTACAGGGGGCAGGGCAGCCCCAGCATTTT. It translates to CASSLQGAGQPQHF.

This clonotype was recorded at least ten times. The chain links TRBV7-2 to TRBJ1-6; TRBD1 might be the D (6 bases). The CDR3 is 14 amino acids. The germline V gene encodes CDR1 SGHTA and CDR2 FQGNSA. V shed 1 base and J shed 8 bases, with 9 bases lying between them. CDR3 region: CASSLEQGYSPLHF. The CDR3, as DNA: TGTGCCAGCAGCTTAGAACAGGGTTATTCACCCCTCCACTTT.

This clonotype was picked up many times. A read error may produce the germline difference seen at one junction end. V gene TRBV7-6 combines with J gene TRBJ2-7; 8 nucleotides align to TRBD1. Germline V gene lookup returns CDR1 SGHVS and CDR2 FNYEAQ. CDR3 length: 16 amino acids. The CDR3 DNA reads TGTGCCAGCAGCGTAGCCTCAGGTGGACAGGGATACGAGCAGTACTTC. Its protein is CASSVASGGQGYEQYF.